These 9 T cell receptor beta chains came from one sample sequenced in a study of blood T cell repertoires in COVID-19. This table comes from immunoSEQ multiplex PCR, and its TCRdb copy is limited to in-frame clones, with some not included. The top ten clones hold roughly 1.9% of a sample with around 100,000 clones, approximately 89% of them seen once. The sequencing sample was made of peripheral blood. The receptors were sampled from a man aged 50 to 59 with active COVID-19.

As DNA, the CDR3 is TGTGCCAGTACCCAATGGGGGGGGAATCAGCCCCAGCATTTT. This encodes CASTQWGGNQPQHF. This chain links TRBV19 with TRBJ1-5, with a tentative D call TRBD1 (5 bases). V lost 7 bases, J lost 4 bases, and 14 bases lay in between. Germline V CDR1 and CDR2: LNHDA, SQIVND (reference sequence). The CDR3 consists of 14 residues.

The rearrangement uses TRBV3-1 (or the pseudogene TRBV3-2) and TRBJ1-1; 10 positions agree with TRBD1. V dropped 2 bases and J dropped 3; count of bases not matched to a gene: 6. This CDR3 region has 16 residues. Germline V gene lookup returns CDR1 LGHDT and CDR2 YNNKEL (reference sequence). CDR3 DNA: TGTGCCAGCAGCCAATCTAGGGGACAGGGGCACACTGAAGCTTTCTTT. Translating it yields CASSQSRGQGHTEAFF.

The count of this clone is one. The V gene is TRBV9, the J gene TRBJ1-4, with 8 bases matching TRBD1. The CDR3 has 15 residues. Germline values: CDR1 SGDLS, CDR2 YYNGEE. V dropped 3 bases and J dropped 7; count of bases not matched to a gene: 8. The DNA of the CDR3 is TGTGCCAGCAGCGCACGGACAGGGCAGGGTGAAAAACTGTTTTTT. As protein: CASSARTGQGEKLFF.

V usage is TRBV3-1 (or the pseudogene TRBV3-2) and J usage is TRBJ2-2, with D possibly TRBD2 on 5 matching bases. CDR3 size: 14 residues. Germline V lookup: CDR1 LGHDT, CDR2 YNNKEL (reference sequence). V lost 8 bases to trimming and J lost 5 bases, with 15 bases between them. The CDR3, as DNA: TGTGCCAGCTCCCTCGGGAAAGATACCGGGGAGCTGTTTTTT. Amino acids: CASSLGKDTGELFF.

Here the CDR3 reads CASSFRPLRDSNQPQHF. As DNA, the CDR3 is TGTGCCAGCAGCTTTCGCCCCCTGAGGGATAGCAATCAGCCCCAGCATTTT. V is TRBV7-3 and J is TRBJ1-5; D remains unclear. This CDR3 is 17 amino acids long. Germline-derived CDR1 and CDR2 are SGHTA and FQGTGA. Trimming cost V 3 bases and J 0 bases, with 15 bases left between them. The full variable domain, in which reference TRBV7-3 and TRBJ1-5 provide the parts outside the CDR3, is GAGVSQTPSNKVTEKGKYVELRCDPISGHTALYWYRQSLGQGPEFLIYFQGTGAADDSGLPNDRFFAVRPEGSVSTLKIQRTERGDSAVYLCASSFRPLRDSNQPQHFGDGTRLSIL.

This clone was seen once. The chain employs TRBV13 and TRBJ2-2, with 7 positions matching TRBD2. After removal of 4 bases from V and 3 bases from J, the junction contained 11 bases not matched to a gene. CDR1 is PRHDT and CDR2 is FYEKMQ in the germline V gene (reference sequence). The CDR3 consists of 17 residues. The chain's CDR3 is CASSSIPAAGHTGELFF. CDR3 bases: TGTGCCAGCAGCTCCATCCCGGCAGCGGGACACACCGGGGAGCTGTTTTTT.

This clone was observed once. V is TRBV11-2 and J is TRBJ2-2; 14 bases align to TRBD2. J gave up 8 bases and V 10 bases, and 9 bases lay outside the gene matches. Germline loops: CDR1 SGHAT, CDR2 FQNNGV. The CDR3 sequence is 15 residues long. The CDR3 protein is CATPGLAGVGGELFF. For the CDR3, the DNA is TGTGCCACCCCGGGACTAGCGGGAGTCGGGGGGGAGCTGTTTTTT.

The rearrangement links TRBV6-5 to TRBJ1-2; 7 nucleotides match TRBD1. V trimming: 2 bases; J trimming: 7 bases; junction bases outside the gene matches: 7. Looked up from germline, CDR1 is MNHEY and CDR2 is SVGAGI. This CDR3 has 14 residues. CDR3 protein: CASSYRGRISGYTF. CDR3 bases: TGTGCCAGCAGTTACAGGGGGCGTATCAGTGGCTACACCTTC.

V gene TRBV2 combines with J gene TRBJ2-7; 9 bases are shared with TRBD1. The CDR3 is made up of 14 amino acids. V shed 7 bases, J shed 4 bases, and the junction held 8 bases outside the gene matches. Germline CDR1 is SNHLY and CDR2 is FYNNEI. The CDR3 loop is CASKLTGGYYEQYF. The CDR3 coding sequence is TGTGCCAGCAAGCTGACAGGGGGGTATTACGAGCAGTACTTC.